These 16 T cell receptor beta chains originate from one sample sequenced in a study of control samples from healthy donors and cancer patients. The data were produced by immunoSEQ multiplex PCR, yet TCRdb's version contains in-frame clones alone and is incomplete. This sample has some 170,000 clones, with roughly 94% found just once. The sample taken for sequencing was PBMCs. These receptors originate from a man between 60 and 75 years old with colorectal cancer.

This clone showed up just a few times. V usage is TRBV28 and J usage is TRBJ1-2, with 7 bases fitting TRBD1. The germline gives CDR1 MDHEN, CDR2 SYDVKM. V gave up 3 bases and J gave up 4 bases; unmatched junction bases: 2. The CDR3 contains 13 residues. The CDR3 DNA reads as TGTGCCAGCAGTTTGGGACAGCCCTATGGCTACACCTTC. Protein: CASSLGQPYGYTF.

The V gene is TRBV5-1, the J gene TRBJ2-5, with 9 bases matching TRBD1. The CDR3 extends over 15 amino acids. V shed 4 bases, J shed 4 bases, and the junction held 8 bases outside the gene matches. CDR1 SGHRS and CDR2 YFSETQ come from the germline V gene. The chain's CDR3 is CASSASGQGLETQYF. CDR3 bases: TGCGCCAGCAGCGCATCCGGACAGGGGCTAGAGACCCAGTACTTC.

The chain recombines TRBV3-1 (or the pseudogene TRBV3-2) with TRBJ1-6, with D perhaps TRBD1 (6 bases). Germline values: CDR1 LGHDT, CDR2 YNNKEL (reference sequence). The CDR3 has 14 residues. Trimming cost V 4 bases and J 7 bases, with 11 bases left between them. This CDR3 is CASSPGTPNSPLHF. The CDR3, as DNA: TGTGCCAGCAGCCCGGGGACACCGAATTCACCCCTCCACTTT.

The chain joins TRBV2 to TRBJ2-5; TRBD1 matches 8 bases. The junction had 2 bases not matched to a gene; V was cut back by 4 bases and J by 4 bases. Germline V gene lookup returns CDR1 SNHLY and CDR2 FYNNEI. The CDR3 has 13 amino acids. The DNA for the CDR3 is TGTGCCAGCAGTGCAGGGGGCACAGAGACCCAGTACTTC. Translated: CASSAGGTETQYF. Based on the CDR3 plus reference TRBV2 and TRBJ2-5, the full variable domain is EPEVTQTPSHQVTQMGQEVILRCVPISNHLYFYWYRQILGQKVEFLVSFYNNEISEKSEIFDDQFSVERPDGSNFTLKIRSTKLEDSAMYFCASSAGGTETQYFGPGTRLLVL.

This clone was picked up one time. The CDR3 DNA is TGTGCCAGCAGTTCCGATTCTGGGGAGCTGTTTTTT. Its translation: CASSSDSGELFF. The chain links TRBV6-5 to TRBJ1-4; D not certain. Judging by the DNA end, TRBJ2-2 fits better; the J call may be wrong. The CDR3 runs 12 residues. Germline V gives CDR1 MNHEY, CDR2 SVGAGI.

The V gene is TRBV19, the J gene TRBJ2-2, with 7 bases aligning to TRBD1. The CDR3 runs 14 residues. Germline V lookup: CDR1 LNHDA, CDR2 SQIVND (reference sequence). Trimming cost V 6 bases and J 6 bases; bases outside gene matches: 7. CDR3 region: CASSRQGPSGELFF. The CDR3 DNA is TGTGCCAGTAGCCGACAGGGTCCCTCCGGGGAGCTGTTTTTT. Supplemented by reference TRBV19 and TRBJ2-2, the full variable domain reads DGGITQSPKYLFRKEGQNVTLSCEQNLNHDAMYWYRQDPGQGLRLIYYSQIVNDFQKGDIAEGYSVSREKKESFPLTVTSAQKNPTAFYLCASSRQGPSGELFFGEGSRLTVL.

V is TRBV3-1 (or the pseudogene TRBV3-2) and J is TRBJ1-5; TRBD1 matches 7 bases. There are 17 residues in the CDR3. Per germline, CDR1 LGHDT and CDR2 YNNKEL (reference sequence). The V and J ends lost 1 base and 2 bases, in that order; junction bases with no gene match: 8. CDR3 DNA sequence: TGTGCCAGCAGCCAAGGTGCGGCAGGGGGAGGCAATCAGCCCCAGCATTTT. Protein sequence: CASSQGAAGGGNQPQHF.

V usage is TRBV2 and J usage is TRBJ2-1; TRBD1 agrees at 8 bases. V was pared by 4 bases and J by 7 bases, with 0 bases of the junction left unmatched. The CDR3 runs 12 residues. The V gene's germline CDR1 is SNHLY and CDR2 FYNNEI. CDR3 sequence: CASSGTGNEQFF. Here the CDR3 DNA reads TGTGCCAGCAGTGGGACAGGGAATGAGCAGTTCTTC.

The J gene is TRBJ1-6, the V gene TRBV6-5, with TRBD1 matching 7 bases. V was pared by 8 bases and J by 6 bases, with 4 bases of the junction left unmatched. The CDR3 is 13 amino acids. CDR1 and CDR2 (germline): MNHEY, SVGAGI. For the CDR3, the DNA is TGTGCCAGCCTGACAGGGATTAATTCACCCCTCCACTTT. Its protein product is CASLTGINSPLHF.

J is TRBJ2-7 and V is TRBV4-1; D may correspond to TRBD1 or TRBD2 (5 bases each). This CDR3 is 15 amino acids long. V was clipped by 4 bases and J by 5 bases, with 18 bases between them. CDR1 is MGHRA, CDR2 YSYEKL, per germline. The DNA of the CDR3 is TGCGCCAGCAGCCCCCACGGGACGGTCAATGACGAGCAGTACTTC. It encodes CASSPHGTVNDEQYF.

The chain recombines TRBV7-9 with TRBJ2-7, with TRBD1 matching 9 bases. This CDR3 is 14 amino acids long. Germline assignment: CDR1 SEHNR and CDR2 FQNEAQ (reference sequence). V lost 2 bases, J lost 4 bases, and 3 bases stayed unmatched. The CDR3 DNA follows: TGTGCCAGCAGCTTAACAGGGGGCATGTACGAGCAGTACTTC. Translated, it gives CASSLTGGMYEQYF.

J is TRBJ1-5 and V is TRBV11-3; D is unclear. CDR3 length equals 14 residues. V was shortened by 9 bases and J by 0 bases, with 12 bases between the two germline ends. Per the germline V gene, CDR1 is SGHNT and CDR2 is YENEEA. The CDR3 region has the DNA TGTGCCAGTTTCAGGAGGGCTAGCAATCAGCCCCAGCATTTT. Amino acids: CASFRRASNQPQHF.

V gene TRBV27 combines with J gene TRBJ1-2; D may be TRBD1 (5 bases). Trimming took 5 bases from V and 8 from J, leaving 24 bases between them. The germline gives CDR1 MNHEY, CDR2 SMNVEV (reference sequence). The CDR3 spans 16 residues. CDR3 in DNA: TGTGCCAGCAGTCCGCTGTCAGGGTTAATGACAGAGGGCTACACCTTC. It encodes CASSPLSGLMTEGYTF.

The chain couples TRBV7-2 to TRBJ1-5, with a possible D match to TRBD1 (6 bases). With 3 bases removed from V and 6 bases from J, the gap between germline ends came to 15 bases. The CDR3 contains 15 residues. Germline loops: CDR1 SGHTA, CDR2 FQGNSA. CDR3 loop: CASSFRGSGPQPQHF. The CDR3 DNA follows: TGTGCCAGCAGCTTCAGGGGTTCGGGGCCTCAGCCCCAGCATTTT.

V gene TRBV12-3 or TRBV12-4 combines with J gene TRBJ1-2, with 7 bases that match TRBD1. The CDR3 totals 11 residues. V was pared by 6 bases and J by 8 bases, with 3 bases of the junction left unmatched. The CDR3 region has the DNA TGTGCCAGCAGCTCGACAGGGGGCTACACCTTC. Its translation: CASSSTGGYTF.

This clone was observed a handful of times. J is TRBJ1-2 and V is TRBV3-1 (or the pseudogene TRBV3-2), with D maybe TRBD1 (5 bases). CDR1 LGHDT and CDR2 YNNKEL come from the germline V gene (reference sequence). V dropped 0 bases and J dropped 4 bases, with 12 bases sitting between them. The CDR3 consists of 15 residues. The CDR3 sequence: CASSQDPQGPYGYTF. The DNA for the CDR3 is TGTGCCAGCAGCCAAGATCCGCAGGGCCCCTATGGCTACACCTTC.